This is a list of T cell receptor beta chains from one sample in a study of T cells in Graves' hyperthyroidism and ophthalmopathy. TCRdb passed the multiplex PCR reads through MiXCR, listing each CDR3 protein once. The sample lists 500,000 to 750,000 distinct CDR3 sequences, around 14% occurring once. The sample taken for sequencing was blood. Every receptor here comes from a woman aged 25-40 years with Graves' hyperthyroidism. The conserved cysteine and the conserved F or W are not part of the CDR3 here.

j_call v_call cdr3_aa
TRBJ2-2 TRBV28 ASSLHRGLVGELF
TRBJ2-7 TRBV20-1 SASPTSGPHEQY
TRBJ2-1 TRBV28 ASSSPGLAQF
TRBJ2-1 TRBV6-2/TRBV6-3 ASSRDDANEQF
TRBJ2-1 TRBV5-1 ASSLAQGREQF
TRBJ1-4 TRBV30 AWTDPGAEKLF
TRBJ2-2 TRBV20-1 SARFRKRSGSEAVNTGELF
TRBJ1-2 TRBV5-5 ASSSTGGNHYGYT
TRBJ2-7 TRBV20-1 SASDRLARSSYEQY
TRBJ2-1 TRBV7-2 ASSLGSGGGNEQF
TRBJ2-7 TRBV12-3/TRBV12-4 ASSFNSYEQY
TRBJ2-5 TRBV5-1 ASSLAGDQGQETQY
TRBJ2-3 TRBV10-3 AISWTGVADTQY
TRBJ2-4 TRBV20-1 SSTGIGNIQY
TRBJ2-1 TRBV6-6 ASSYSTLAGAGEQF
TRBJ2-1 TRBV7-3 ASSLTSVGEQF
TRBJ2-1 TRBV7-2 ASSLGGESSYNEQF
TRBJ2-1 TRBV30 ALNIAITYNEQF
TRBJ1-2 TRBV5-1 ASTSSMGGYT
TRBJ2-1 TRBV6-2/TRBV6-3 ASSLSGFYNEQF
TRBJ2-7 TRBV12-3/TRBV12-4 ASSSHGNYEQY
TRBJ2-1 TRBV7-2 ASSATGTGGNEQF
TRBJ2-5 TRBV5-5 ASSLEREGLQY
TRBJ2-1 TRBV12-3/TRBV12-4 ASSLTGTRGSYNEQF
TRBJ1-3 TRBV7-9 ASTSGQSSGNTIY
TRBJ1-4 TRBV6-6 ASSYSGDEKLF
TRBJ2-7 TRBV7-9 ASSDTLAYEQY
TRBJ2-1 TRBV2 ASSDSTSGPNEQF
TRBJ1-5 TRBV2 ASSRDTRADQPQH
TRBJ2-1 TRBV7-9 ASSSIYNEQF
TRBJ2-1 TRBV7-2 ASSLPNGHEQF
TRBJ2-1 TRBV20-1 SAPTGLPYNEQF
. TRBV6-1 ASRTSGRGSYEQF
TRBJ2-6 TRBV30 AWSVRSGANVLT
TRBJ2-1 TRBV20-1 SAQPPLAGGYNEQF
TRBJ2-7 TRBV12-3/TRBV12-4 ASSVPAGTGGYEQY
TRBJ2-7 TRBV6-2/TRBV6-3 ASSDIPLRGGEQY
TRBJ1-4 TRBV27 ASRKHPHNEKLF
TRBJ2-7 TRBV2 ASRVELAGGEQY
TRBJ2-1 TRBV20-1 SAGRTSGSINEQF
TRBJ2-1 TRBV9 ASSVGGGRASNEQF
TRBJ1-5 TRBV4-1 ASSQDTGEAQPQH
TRBJ2-1 TRBV20-1 SARDLSSYNEQF
TRBJ2-1 TRBV27 ASSSTGGAGLYEQF
TRBJ2-6 TRBV4-3 ASSQTRASGANVLT
TRBJ2-5 TRBV20-1 SAEPGLAAQETQY
TRBJ1-6 TRBV7-2 ASNEQALPTFSLH
TRBJ2-1 TRBV20-1 SARDRPSGRYNEQF
TRBJ1-4 TRBV20-1 SAEVGPEEKLF
TRBJ2-7 TRBV5-1 ASSSLDSYEQY
TRBJ2-5 TRBV7-7 ASSATPGQGTQETQY
TRBJ2-7 TRBV27 ASSPGTSGTSYEQY
TRBJ2-3 TRBV6-2/TRBV6-3 ASSSPTGKDTQY